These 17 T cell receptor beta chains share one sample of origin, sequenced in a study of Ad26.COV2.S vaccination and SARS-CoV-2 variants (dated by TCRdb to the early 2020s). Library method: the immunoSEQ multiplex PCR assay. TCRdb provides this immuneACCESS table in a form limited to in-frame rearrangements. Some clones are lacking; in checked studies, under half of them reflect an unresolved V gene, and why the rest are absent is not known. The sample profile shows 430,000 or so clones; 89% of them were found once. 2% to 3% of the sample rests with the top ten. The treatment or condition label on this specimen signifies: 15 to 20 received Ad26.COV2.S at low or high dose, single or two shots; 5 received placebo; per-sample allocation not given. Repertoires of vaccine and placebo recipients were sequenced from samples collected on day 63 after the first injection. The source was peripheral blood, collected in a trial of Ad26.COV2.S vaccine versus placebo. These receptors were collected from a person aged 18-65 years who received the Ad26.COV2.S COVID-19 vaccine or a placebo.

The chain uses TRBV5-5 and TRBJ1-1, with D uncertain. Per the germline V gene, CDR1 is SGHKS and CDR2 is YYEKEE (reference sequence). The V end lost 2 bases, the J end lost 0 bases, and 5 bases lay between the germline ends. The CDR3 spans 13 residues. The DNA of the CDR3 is TGTGCCAGCAGCTTTATGATGAACACTGAAGCTTTCTTT. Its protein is CASSFMMNTEAFF.

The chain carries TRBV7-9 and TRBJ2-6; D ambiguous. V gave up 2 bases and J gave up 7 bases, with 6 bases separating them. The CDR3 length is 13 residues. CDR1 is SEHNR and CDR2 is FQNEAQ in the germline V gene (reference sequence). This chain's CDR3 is CASSLQGANVLTF. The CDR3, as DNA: TGTGCCAGCAGCTTACAAGGAGCCAACGTCCTGACTTTC.

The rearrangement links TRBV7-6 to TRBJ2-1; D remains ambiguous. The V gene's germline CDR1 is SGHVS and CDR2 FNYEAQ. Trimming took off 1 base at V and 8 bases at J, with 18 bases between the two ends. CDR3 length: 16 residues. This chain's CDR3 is CASSLVAEPLRDEQFF. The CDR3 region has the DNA TGTGCCAGCAGCTTAGTGGCGGAGCCTCTACGGGATGAGCAGTTCTTC. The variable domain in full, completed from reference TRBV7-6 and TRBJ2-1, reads GAGVSQSPRYKVTKRGQDVALRCDPISGHVSLYWYRQALGQGPEFLTYFNYEAQQDKSGLPNDRFSAERPEGSISTLTIQRTEQRDSAMYRCASSLVAEPLRDEQFFGPGTRLTVL.

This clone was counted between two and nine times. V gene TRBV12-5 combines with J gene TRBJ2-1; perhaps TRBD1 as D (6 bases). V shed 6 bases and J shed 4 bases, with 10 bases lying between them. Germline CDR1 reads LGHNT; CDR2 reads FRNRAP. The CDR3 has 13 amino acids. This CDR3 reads CASGKDSYNEQFF. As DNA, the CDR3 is TGTGCTAGTGGCAAGGACAGTTACAATGAGCAGTTCTTC. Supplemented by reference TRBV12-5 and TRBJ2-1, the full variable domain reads DARVTQTPRHKVTEMGQEVTMRCQPILGHNTVFWYRQTMMQGLELLAYFRNRAPLDDSGMPKDRFSAEMPDATLATLKIQPSEPRDSAVYFCASGKDSYNEQFFGPGTRLTVL.

The CDR3 spells CSASVPGRGNQPQHF. The DNA of the CDR3 is TGCAGTGCTAGTGTGCCCGGACGGGGCAATCAGCCCCAGCATTTT. This rearrangement joins TRBV20-1 to TRBJ1-5; no definite D call. The CDR3 runs 15 residues. The V gene lost 3 bases and the J gene lost 2 bases, with 14 bases spanning the gap. Germline CDR1 DFQATT, CDR2 SNEGSKA (reference sequence).

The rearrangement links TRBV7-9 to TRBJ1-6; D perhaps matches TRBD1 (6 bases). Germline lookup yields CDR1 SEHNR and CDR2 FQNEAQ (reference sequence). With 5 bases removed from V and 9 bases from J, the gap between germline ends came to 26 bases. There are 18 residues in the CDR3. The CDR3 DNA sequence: TGTGCCAGCAGCCCCTGGACAGAACCGTGGCATAAAGGTTCACCCCTCCACTTT. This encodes CASSPWTEPWHKGSPLHF.

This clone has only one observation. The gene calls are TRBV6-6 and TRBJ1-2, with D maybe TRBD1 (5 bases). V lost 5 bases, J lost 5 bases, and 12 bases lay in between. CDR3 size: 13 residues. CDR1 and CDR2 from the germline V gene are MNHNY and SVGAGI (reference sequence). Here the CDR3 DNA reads TGTGCCAGCAGTCCTCCAGGGATTTATGGCTACACCTTC. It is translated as CASSPPGIYGYTF.

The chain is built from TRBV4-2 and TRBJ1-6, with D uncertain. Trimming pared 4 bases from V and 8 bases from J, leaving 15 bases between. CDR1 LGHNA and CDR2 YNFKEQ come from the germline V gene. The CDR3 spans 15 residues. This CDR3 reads CASSLSQFGDSPLHF. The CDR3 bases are TGTGCCAGCAGCCTCAGTCAGTTCGGTGATTCACCCCTCCACTTT.

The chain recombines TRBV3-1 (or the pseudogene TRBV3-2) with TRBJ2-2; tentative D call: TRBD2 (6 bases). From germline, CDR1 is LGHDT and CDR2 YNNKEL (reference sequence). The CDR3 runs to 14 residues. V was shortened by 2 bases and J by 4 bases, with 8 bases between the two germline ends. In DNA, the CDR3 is TGTGCCAGCAGCCAACAGACTAGCACCGGGGAGCTGTTTTTT. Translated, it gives CASSQQTSTGELFF.

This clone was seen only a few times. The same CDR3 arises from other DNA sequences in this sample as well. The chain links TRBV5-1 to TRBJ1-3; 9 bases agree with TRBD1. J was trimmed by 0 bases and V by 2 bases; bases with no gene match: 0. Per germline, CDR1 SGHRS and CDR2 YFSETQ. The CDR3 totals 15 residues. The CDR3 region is CASSLQGASGNTIYF. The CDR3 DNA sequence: TGCGCCAGCAGCTTACAGGGGGCCTCTGGAAACACCATATATTTT.

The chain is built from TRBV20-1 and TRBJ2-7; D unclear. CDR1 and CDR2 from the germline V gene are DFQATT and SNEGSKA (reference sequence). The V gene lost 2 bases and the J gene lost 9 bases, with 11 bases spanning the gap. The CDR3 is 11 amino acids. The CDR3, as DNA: TGCAGTGCTAGAATGACAATTGGGCAGTACTTC. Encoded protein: CSARMTIGQYF.

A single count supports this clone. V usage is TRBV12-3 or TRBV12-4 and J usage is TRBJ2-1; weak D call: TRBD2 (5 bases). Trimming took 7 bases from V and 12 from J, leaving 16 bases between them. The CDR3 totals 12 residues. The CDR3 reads CASTLLHRGQFF. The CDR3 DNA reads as TGTGCCAGCACCCTACTACATCGGGGGCAGTTCTTC.

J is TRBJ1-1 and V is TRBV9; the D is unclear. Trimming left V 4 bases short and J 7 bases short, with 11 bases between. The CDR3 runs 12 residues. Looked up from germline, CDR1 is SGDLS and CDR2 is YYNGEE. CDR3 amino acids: CASSPGRDEAFF. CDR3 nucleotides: TGTGCCAGCAGCCCAGGTCGGGATGAAGCTTTCTTT.

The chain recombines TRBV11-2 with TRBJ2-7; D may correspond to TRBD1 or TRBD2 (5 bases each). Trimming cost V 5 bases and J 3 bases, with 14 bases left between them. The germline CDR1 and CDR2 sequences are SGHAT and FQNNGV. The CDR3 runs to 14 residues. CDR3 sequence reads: CASSRKGRSYEQYV. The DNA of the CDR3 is TGTGCCAGCAGCCGAAAGGGACGCAGCTACGAGCAGTACGTC.

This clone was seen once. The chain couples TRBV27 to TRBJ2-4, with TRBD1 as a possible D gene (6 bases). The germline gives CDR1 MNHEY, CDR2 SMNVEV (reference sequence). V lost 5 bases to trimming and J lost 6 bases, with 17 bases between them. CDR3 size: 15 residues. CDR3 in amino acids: CASSMGGGGSNIQYF. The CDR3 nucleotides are TGTGCCAGCAGTATGGGTGGGGGCGGTTCAAACATTCAGTACTTC.

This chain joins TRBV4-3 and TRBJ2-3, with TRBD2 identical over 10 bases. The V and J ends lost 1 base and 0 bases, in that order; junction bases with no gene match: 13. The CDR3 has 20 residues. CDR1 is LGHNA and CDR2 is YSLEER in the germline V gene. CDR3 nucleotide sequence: TGCGCCAGCAGCCAAGCCCCCCTCCCTGGACTAGCGGCCAGCACAGATACGCAGTATTTT. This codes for CASSQAPLPGLAASTDTQYF.

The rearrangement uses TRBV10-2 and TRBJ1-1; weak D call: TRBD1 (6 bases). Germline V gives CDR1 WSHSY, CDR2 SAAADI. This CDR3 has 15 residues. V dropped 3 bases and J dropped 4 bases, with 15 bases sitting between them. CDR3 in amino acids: CASSDLTRGPTEAFF. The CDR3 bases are TGCGCCAGCAGTGATTTGACCCGGGGGCCCACTGAAGCTTTCTTT.